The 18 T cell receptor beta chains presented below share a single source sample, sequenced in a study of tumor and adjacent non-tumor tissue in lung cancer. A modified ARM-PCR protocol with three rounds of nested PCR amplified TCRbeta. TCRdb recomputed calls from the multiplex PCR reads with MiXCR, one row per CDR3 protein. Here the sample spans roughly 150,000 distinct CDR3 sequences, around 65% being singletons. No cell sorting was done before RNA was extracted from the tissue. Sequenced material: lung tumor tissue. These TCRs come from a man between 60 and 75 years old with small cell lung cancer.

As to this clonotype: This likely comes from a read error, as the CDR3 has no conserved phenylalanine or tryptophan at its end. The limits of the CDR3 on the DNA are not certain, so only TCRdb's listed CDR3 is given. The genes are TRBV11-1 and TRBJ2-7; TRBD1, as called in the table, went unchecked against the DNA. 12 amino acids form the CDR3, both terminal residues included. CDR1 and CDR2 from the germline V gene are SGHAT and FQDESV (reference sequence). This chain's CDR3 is CASSGQGHEHYL.

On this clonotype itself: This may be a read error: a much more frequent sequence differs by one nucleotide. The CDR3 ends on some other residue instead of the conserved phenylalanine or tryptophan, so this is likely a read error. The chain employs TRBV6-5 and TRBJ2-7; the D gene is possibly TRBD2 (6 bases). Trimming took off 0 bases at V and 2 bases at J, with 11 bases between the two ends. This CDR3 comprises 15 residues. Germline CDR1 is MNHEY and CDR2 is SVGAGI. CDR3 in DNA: TGTGCCAGCAGTTACTCGGGCGGGGCCCCCTACGAGCAGTACTTA. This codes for CASSYSGGAPYEQYL.

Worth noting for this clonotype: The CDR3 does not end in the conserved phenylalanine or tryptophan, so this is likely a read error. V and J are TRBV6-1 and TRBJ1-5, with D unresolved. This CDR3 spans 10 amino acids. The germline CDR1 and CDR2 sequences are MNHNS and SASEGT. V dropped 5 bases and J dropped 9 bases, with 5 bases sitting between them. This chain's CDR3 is CASSFGPQHL. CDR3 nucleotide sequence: TGTGCCAGCAGTTTTGGGCCCCAGCATTTA.

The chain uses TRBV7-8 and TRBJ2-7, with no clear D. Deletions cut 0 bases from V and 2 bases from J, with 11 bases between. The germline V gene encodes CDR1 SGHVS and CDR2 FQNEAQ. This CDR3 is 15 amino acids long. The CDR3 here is CASSLASARTYEQYV. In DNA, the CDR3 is TGTGCCAGCAGCTTAGCCTCCGCCAGGACCTACGAGCAGTACGTC.

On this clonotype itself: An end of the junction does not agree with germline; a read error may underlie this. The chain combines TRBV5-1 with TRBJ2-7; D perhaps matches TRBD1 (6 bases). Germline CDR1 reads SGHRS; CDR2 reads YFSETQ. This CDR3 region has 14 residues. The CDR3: CASSSPGTLYEQYF. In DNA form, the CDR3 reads TGCGCCAGCAGCTCGCCCGGGACACTCTACGAGCAATACTTC. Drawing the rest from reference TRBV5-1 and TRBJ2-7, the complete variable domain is KAGVTQTPRYLIKTRGQQVTLSCSPISGHRSVSWYQQTPGQGLQFLFEYFSETQRNKGNFPGRFSGRQFSNSRSEMNVSTLELGDSALYLCASSSPGTLYEQYFGPGTRLTVT.

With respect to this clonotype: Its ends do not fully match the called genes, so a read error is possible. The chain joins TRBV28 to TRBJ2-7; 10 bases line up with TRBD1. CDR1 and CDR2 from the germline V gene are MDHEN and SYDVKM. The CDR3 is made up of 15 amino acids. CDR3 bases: TGTGCCAGCAGTATTCCGGGACAGGGGTCCTACGAGCAGCACTTC. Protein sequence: CASSIPGQGSYEQHF.

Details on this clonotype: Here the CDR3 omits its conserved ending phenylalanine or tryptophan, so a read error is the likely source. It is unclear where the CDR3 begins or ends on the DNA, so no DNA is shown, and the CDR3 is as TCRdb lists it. The CDR3: CSARMSGSPNELFL. The J gene is TRBJ2-1, the V gene TRBV20-1; TRBD2 is the table's D call, not checked against the DNA. The CDR3 is 14 residues long, counting both termini. CDR1 is DFQATT and CDR2 is SNEGSKA in the germline V gene (reference sequence).

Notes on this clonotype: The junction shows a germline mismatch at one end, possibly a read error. The CDR3 bases are TGTGCCAGCAGCCAAGGGGGTTGGAGCTACAATGAGTGGTTATTC. Translation: CASSQGGWSYNEWLF. The V gene is TRBV11-2, the J gene TRBJ2-1, with a possible D match to TRBD1 (6 bases). The CDR3 covers 15 residues. Per germline, CDR1 SGHAT and CDR2 FQNNGV.

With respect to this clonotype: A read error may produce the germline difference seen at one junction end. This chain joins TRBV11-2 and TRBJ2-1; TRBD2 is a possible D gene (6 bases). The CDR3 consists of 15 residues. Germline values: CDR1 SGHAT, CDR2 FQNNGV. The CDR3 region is CAISHGLAGNNGQFF. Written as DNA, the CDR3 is TGTGCCATCAGCCACGGACTGGCGGGAAACAATGGGCAGTTCTTC.

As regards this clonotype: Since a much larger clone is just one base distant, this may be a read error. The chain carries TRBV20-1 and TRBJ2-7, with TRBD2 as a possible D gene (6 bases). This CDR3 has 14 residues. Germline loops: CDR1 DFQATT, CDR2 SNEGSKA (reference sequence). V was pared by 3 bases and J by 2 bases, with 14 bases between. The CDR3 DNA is TGCAGTGCTAGTTTAGCGGTATCCCCCTACGAGCAGTACTTC. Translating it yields CSASLAVSPYEQYF.

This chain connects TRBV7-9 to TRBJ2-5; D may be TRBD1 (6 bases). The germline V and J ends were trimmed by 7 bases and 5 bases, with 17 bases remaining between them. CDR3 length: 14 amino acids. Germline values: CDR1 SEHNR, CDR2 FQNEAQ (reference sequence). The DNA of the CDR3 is TGTGCCAGCATTTTCGAACAGGGCAGGGAGACCCAGTACTTC. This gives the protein CASIFEQGRETQYF.

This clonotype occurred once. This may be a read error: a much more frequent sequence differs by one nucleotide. CDR3 nucleotides: TGTGCCAGCAGTAACTCGAGAGAGGGGGTCTATGAGCAGTTCTTC. It is translated as CASSNSREGVYEQFF. This chain joins TRBV12-3 or TRBV12-4 and TRBJ2-1; TRBD1 is a possible D gene (6 bases). CDR3 length equals 15 residues. Trimming removed 5 bases from V and 8 bases from J, with 19 bases in between.

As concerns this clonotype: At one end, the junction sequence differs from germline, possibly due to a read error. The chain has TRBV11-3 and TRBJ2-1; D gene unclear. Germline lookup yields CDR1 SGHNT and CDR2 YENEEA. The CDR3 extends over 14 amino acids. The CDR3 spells CASSLVGPYNGQFF. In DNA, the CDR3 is TGTGCCAGCAGCTTGGTCGGGCCCTACAATGGGCAGTTCTTC.

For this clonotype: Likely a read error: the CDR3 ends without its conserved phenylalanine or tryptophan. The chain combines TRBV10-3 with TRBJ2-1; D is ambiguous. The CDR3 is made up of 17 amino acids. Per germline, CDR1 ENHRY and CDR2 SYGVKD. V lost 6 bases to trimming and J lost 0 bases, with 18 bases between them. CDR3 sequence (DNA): TGTGCCATCAGCGACCTGGACCGGATTAGCTCCTACAATGAGCAGTTCTTG. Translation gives CAISDLDRISSYNEQFL.

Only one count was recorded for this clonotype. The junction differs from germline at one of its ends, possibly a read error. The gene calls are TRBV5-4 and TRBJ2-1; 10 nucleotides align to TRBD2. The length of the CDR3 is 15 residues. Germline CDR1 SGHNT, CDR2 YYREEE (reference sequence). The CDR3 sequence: CTSNSMLAGVNEQFF. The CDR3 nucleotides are TGTACCAGCAACTCAATGCTAGCGGGAGTTAATGAGCAGTTCTTC.

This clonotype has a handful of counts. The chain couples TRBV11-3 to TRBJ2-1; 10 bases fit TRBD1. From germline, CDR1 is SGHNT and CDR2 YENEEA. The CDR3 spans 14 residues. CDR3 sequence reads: CANSLGTGVGEQFF. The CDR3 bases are TGTGCTAACAGCTTAGGGACAGGGGTGGGTGAGCAGTTCTTC.

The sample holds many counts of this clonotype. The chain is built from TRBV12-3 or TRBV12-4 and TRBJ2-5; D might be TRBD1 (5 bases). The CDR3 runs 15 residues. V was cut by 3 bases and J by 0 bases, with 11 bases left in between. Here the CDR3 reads CASSFPGQNQETQYF. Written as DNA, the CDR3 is TGTGCCAGCAGTTTCCCAGGGCAGAACCAAGAGACCCAGTACTTC.

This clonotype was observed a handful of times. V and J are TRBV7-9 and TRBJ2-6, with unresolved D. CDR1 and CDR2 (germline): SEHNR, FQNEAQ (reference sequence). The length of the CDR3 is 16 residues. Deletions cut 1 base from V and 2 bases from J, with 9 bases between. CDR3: CASSLGAATGANVLTF. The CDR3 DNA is TGTGCCAGCAGCTTAGGTGCGGCTACTGGGGCCAACGTCCTGACTTTC.